Sequencing of this T cell receptor (beta chain) was carried out in a study of early T cells in non-severe SARS-CoV-2 infection (dated by TCRdb to about 2021). Notes on the research overall: Bulk RNA from unsorted whole blood was used for TCR sequencing, so alpha and beta chains could not be paired.

Broad study findings and their caveats: VDJdb matching was skewed toward anti-spike CD8 responses and likely underestimated virus-specific expansions, missing private and CD4 specificities.

In this sample, this clonotype turned up many times. The specificity of this receptor is unknown. No quality values exist for individual bases; no much larger clone is one base distant. The study was a case-control design nested within a healthcare worker cohort in London, UK, with weekly nasopharyngeal swab PCR tests and blood sampling. Healthcare workers were recruited during the week of the UK lockdown, between 23 and 31 March 2020, and followed weekly for up to roughly 15 weeks. The library was generated by 5' RACE. The sample was run on a NextSeq 500. Unique molecular identifiers were attached to individual cDNA molecules in the TCR library protocol so that sequencing error and PCR bias could be corrected. Sequencing covered both TCR alpha and beta chains, and within each sample the abundances of alpha and beta sequences were tightly co-correlated. Turning to the authors' computational methods: Decombinator V4 was used to annotate TCR sequences for V gene, J gene and CDR3. TCRs were defined as expanded if a significant change between any two time points was detected under a Poisson model with p below 0.0001. TCR abundances were normalised to the total number of TCRs sequenced in each sample and reported as counts per million. A search of VDJdb, accessed on 1 November 2021, was run for TCRs annotated to CMV, EBV and SARS-CoV-2, with TCRs annotated for multiple antigens excluded. The raw public data were reprocessed by TCRdb itself: fastp quality trimming at Q25, MiXCR clonotype calling, in-frame beta chains only. Each entry merges the rows of one CDR3 protein and shows their most common DNA and genes. These V and J calls rely on TCRdb rather than the paper's analysis. Recorded for this sample are under 70,000 distinct CDR3 sequences; about 6% of them occurred a single time. The ten biggest clones cover 3.4% of the sample.

The TCR was taken from an adult who was a healthcare worker with PCR-confirmed SARS-CoV-2 infection or an uninfected control (not recorded which). Material: whole blood, obtained at baseline.

The DNA reads TGTGCCTGGAACAAAGACAGGGGGACTGGAAACACCATATATTTT. This translates into CAWNKDRGTGNTIYF. The rearrangement joined TRBV30 to TRBJ1-3, and TRBD1 matches 9 of the central bases. Sequences GTSNPN (CDR1) and SVGIG (CDR2) are obtained from the germline V gene (reference sequence). Including cysteine and phenylalanine, the CDR3 has 15 amino acids. Left in the record is the CDR3 DNA by itself, 45 bases read in frame from the first base. Clipping removes 4 bases from V and 2 bases from J, with 6 as the unmatched junction base count.